This T cell receptor (beta chain) was sequenced for a study of Graves' ophthalmopathy and Graves' hyperthyroidism. The authors amplified TCR beta CDR3 regions from RNA transcripts. First-round RT-PCR used HTBI primers; second-round multiplex PCR followed. TCRdb analysed the multiplex PCR reads with MiXCR anew, one entry per CDR3 protein. This sample has a few hundred thousand distinct CDR3 sequences, with roughly 16% found just once. This clonotype has a count of ten or more. Germline-derived CDR1 and CDR2 are MGHRA and YSYEKL. Trimming shortened V by 4 bases and J by 3 bases, and 19 bases separated the two germline ends. The CDR3 consists of 16 residues.

This chain connects TRBV4-1 to TRBJ2-7; D is perhaps TRBD1 (5 bases). The sequence came from an adult man with Graves' ophthalmopathy. Sequenced sample: peripheral blood. CDR3 residues: CASSPTPQGRVYEQYF. As DNA, the CDR3 is TGCGCCAGCAGCCCGACCCCGCAGGGTCGTGTCTACGAGCAGTACTTC.